The 10 T cell receptor beta chains below were found in one sample sequenced in a study of blood T cell repertoires in COVID-19. TCRdb keeps only in-frame clones here, not all; method: immunoSEQ multiplex PCR. The sample has about 240,000 clones, 83% seen once. The material sequenced was peripheral blood. These receptor sequences come from a human donor in a cohort sampled during active COVID-19.

V gene TRBV4-2 combines with J gene TRBJ1-1; D is undetermined. V was trimmed by 1 base and J by 2 bases, leaving 8 bases between them. The CDR3 runs 14 residues. Germline CDR1 and CDR2: LGHNA and YNFKEQ. CDR3 in DNA: TGTGCCAGCAGCCAAGTTCAGGTAAACACTGAAGCTTTCTTT. This sequence encodes CASSQVQVNTEAFF.

This clone occurred once. V is TRBV12-5 and J is TRBJ2-3; D is uncertain. The CDR3 runs 11 residues. Germline V gene sequence: CDR1 LGHNT, CDR2 FRNRAP. V lost 3 bases, J lost 6 bases, and 4 bases lay in between. In DNA, the CDR3 is TGTGCTAGTGGTTTAGAGGATACGCAGTATTTT. Its translation is CASGLEDTQYF.

The rearrangement links TRBV5-3 to TRBJ2-7; 12 bases line up with TRBD2. TRBV5-3 has ORF status, its function being uncertain. J was trimmed by 4 bases and V by 4 bases; bases with no gene match: 6. This CDR3 is built from 15 residues. The CDR3 spells CARSLRLAGEYEQYF. CDR3 sequence (DNA): TGTGCCAGAAGCCTGAGACTAGCGGGGGAATACGAGCAGTACTTC.

V and J are TRBV5-5 and TRBJ2-7; 7 bases map to TRBD1. Germline V gives CDR1 SGHKS, CDR2 YYEKEE (reference sequence). The CDR3 is 15 amino acids. J lost 0 bases, V lost 1 base, and 4 bases had no gene match. The CDR3 protein is CASSLMGQLSYEQYF. The CDR3 DNA is TGTGCCAGCAGCTTGATGGGACAGCTCTCCTACGAGCAGTACTTC.

The table lists this clone with a count of one. The chain couples TRBV27 to TRBJ2-7; the D gene is possibly TRBD2 (6 bases). V was pared by 4 bases and J by 2 bases, with 15 bases between. Germline lookup yields CDR1 MNHEY and CDR2 SMNVEV (reference sequence). CDR3 length equals 15 residues. In DNA form, the CDR3 reads TGTGCCAGCAGTTACCTCGGGGGTGAAACCTACGAGCAGTACTTC. It yields the protein CASSYLGGETYEQYF.

The CDR3 is CASSPSRGITEAFF. In DNA, the CDR3 is TGTGCCAGCAGTCCATCCAGGGGCATCACTGAAGCTTTCTTT. The rearrangement uses TRBV11-2 and TRBJ1-1, with D possibly matching TRBD1 (6 bases). The CDR3 extends over 14 amino acids. Germline-derived CDR1 and CDR2 are SGHAT and FQNNGV. The V and J ends lost 6 bases and 4 bases respectively, with 15 bases between them.

Here the CDR3 DNA reads TGCGCCAGCAGTGAGACAACTAGCGGGAGATTATCGAACACCGGGGAGCTGTTTTTT. It encodes CASSETTSGRLSNTGELFF. The chain uses TRBV10-2 and TRBJ2-2; 11 bases line up with TRBD2. The J segment lost 0 bases and the V segment lost 2 bases, leaving 8 bases of the junction unmatched. Germline values: CDR1 WSHSY, CDR2 SAAADI. CDR3 length: 19 residues.

J is TRBJ1-3 and V is TRBV4-2; TRBD1 agrees at 7 bases. This CDR3 has 14 amino acids. The V segment lost 4 bases and the J segment 4 bases; nucleotides outside the gene matches: 4. Germline V gives CDR1 LGHNA, CDR2 YNFKEQ. The CDR3 coding sequence is TGTGCCAGCAGCCTCGGGACAGACGGAAACACCATATATTTT. This codes for CASSLGTDGNTIYF.

The chain couples TRBV29-1 to TRBJ1-1; weak D call: TRBD1 (5 bases). Looked up from germline, CDR1 is SQVTM and CDR2 is ANQGSEA. The CDR3 covers 14 residues. V lost 4 bases, J lost 3 bases, and 15 bases lay in between. The CDR3 here is CSVVRDRLHTEAFF. The CDR3 coding sequence is TGCAGCGTTGTGCGGGACCGACTCCACACTGAAGCTTTCTTT.

This chain connects TRBV6-1 to TRBJ1-4; no definite D call. V lost 1 base, J lost 4 bases, and 10 bases lay in between. From germline, CDR1 is MNHNS and CDR2 SASEGT. This CDR3 has 15 amino acids. The CDR3 here is CASSEVAALNEKLFF. The CDR3 DNA follows: TGTGCCAGCAGTGAAGTGGCAGCGCTTAATGAAAAACTGTTTTTT.